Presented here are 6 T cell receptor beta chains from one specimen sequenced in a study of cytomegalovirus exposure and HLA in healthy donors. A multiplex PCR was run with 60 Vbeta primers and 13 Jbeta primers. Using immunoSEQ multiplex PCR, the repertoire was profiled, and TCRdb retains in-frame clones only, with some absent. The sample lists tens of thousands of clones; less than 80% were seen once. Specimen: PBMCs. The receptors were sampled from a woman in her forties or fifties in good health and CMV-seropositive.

CDR3 coding DNA: TGTGCCAGCAGTTTTTTTTCGGGAGGCTATGGCTACACCTTC. The encoded protein is CASSFFSGGYGYTF. This sequence joins TRBV28 and TRBJ1-2, with D unresolved. The CDR3 is made up of 14 amino acids. Germline V CDR1 and CDR2: MDHEN, SYDVKM. V was pared by 3 bases and J by 4 bases, with 12 bases between.

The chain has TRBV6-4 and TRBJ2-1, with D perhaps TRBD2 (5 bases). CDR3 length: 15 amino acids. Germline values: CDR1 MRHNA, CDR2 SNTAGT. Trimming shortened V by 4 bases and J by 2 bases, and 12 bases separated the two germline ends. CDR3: CASSVERLPYNEQFF. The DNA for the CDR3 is TGTGCCAGCAGTGTGGAGCGGCTTCCCTACAATGAGCAGTTCTTC.

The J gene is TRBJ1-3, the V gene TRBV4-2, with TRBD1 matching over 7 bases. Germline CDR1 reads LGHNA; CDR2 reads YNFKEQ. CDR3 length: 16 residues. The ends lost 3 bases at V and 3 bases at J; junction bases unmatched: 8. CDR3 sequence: CASSHNDRDLGNTIYF. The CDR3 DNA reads TGTGCCAGCAGCCACAACGACAGGGACCTTGGAAACACCATATATTTT.

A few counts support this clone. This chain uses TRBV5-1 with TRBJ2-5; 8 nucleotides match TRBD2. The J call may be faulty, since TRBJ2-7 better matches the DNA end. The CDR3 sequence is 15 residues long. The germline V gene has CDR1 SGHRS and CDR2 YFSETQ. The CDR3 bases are TGCGCCAGCAGCTTGTCAGCGGGGGCGACCTACGAGCAGTACTTC. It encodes CASSLSAGATYEQYF.

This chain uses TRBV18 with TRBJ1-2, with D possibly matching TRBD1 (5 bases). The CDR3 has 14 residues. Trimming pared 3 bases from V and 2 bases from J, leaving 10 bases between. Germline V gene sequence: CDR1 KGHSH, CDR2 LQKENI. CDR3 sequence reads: CASSPLQGNYGYTF. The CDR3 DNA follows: TGTGCCAGCTCACCTCTTCAGGGCAACTATGGCTACACCTTC.

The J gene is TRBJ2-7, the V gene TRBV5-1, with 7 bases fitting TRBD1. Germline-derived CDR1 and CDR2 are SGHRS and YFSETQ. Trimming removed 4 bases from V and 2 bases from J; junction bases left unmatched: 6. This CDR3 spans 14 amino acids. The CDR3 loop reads CASSTTGTAYEQYF. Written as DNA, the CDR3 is TGCGCCAGCAGCACTACCGGGACAGCCTACGAGCAGTACTTC.